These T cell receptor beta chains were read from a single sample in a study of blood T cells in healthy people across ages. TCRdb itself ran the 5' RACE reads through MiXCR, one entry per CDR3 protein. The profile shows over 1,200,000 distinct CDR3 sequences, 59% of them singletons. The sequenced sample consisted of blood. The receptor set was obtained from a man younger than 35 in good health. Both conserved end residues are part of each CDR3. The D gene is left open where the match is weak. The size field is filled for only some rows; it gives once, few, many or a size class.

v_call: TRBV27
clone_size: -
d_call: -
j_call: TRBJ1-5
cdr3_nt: TGTGCCAGCAGTTTAACCCCCGGGGTCGATCAGCCCCAGCATTTT
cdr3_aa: CASSLTPGVDQPQHF

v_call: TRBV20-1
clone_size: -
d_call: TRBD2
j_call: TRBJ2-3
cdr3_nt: TGCAGTGCTCCACTAGCGGGGCTAGCTACGCAGTATTTT
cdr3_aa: CSAPLAGLATQYF

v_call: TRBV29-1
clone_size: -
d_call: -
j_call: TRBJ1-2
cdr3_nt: TGCAGCGTTGAGGGGGGCGGGGTCTATGGCTACACCTTC
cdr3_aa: CSVEGGGVYGYTF

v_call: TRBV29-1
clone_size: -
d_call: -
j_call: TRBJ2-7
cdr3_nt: TGCAGCGTTGAAAAACAGGGGGGGTCCTACGAGCAGTACTTC
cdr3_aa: CSVEKQGGSYEQYF

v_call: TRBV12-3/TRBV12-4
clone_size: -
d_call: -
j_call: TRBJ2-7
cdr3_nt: TGTGCCAGCAGCGAGACCGTTATTAGGACGAGCGGATCCTACGAGCAGTACTTC
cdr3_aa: CASSETVIRTSGSYEQYF

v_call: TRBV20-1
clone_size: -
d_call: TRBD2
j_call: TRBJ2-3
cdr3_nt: TGCAGTGCTTGGACTAGCGGGGAGGATACGCAGTATTTT
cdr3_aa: CSAWTSGEDTQYF

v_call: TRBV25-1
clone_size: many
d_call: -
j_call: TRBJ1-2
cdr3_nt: TGTGCCAGCAGCCAGTTCTATGGCTACACCTTC
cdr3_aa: CASSQFYGYTF

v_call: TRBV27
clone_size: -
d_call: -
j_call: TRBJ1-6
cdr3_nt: TGTGCCAGCAGCACAATACAGGGTTTAGGGTCACCCCTCCACTTT
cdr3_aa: CASSTIQGLGSPLHF

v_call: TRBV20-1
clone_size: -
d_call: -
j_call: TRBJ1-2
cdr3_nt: TGCAGTGCTAGAAAGGGTAGTTATGGCTACACCTTC
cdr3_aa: CSARKGSYGYTF

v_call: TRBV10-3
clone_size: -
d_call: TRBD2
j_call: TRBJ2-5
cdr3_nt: TGTGCCATCAGTGAAAACATAGCGGGGGGTCAGGACACCCAGTACTTC
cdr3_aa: CAISENIAGGQDTQYF

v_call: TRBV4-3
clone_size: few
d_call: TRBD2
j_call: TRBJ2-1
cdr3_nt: TGCGCCAGCAGCCAAGATACAGCGGGGGGCCGCGATGAGCAGTTCTTC
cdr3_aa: CASSQDTAGGRDEQFF

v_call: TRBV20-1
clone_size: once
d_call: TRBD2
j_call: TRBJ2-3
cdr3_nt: TGCAGTGCCAAGGGCGGGGGATTAGATACGCAGTATTTT
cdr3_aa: CSAKGGGLDTQYF

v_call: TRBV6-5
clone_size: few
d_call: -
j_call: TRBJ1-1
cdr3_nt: TGTGCCAGCGCGGGAGGGACTCACACTGAAGCTTTCTTT
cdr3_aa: CASAGGTHTEAFF

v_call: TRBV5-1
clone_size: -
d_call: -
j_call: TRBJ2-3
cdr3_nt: TGCGCCAGCAGCCAGGGTCAGCCCCCACCAGATACGCAGTATTTT
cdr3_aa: CASSQGQPPPDTQYF

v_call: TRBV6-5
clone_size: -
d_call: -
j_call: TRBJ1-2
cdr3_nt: TGTGCCAGCATGGAGGAAGGGAGGTATGGCTACACCTTC
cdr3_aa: CASMEEGRYGYTF

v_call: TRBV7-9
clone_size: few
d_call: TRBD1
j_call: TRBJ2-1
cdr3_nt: TGTGCCAGCAGCTCCCAGAGGACAGGGCACAATGAGCAGTTCTTC
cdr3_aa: CASSSQRTGHNEQFF

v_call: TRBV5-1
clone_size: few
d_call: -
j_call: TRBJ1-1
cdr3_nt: TGCGCCAGCAGGGTAGGACGGACGATGAACACTGAAGCTTTCTTT
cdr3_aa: CASRVGRTMNTEAFF

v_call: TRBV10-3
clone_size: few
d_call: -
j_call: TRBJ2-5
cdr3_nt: TGTGCCACCGCACCCTCGAAGGGAAGCGAGACCCAGTACTTC
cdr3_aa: CATAPSKGSETQYF

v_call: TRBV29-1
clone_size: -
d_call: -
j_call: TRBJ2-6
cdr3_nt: TGCAGCGTTTACCAACCAGGGGCTGGGGCCAACGTCCTGACTTTC
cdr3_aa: CSVYQPGAGANVLTF

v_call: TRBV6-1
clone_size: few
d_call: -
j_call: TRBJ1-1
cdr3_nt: TGTGCCAGCAGTGGAGATAGGGACACTGAAGCTTTCTTT
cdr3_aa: CASSGDRDTEAFF

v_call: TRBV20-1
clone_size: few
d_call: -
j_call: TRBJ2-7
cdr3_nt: TGCAGTGCTAGATTGCAAAGGGGGTTGTACGAGCAGTACTTC
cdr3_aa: CSARLQRGLYEQYF

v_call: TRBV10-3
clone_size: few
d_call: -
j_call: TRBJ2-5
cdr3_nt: TGTGCCATCAGTGAGAGAGAAGATGGACAGTCTCAAGAGACCCAGTACTTC
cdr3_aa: CAISEREDGQSQETQYF

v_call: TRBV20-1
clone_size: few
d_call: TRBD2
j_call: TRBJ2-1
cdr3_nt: TGCAGTGCTAGAGCGCCCCCCAAAGCGGGGGGCAACAATGAGCAGTTCTTC
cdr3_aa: CSARAPPKAGGNNEQFF

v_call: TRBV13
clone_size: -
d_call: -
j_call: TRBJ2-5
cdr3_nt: TGTGCCAGCAGCTTAGTCAGGGTAGAGACCCAGTACTTC
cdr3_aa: CASSLVRVETQYF

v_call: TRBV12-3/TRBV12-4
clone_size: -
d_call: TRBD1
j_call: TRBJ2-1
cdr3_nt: TGTGCCAGCAGCCCGGACAGGGGGCAAGAGACCCAGTTCTTC
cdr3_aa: CASSPDRGQETQFF

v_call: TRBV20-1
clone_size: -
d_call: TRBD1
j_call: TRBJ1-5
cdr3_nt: TGCAGTGCTACCCCTATCCGGGAGGTTGAGCAGGGGGTTTTCGGTCAGCCCCAGCATTTT
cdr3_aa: CSATPIREVEQGVFGQPQHF

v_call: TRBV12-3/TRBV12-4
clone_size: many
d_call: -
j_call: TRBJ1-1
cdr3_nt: TGTGCCAGCACGGTAGCAGGGAACACTGAAGCTTTCTTT
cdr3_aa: CASTVAGNTEAFF

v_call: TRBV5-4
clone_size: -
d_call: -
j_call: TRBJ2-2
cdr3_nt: TGTGCCACTTCGGACATATCCACCGGGGAGCTGTTTTTT
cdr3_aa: CATSDISTGELFF

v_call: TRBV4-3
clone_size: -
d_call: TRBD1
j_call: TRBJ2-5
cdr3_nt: TGCGCCAGCAGCCAAGGGAGGACAGGGGAAGAGACCCGGTACTTC
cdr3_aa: CASSQGRTGEETRYF

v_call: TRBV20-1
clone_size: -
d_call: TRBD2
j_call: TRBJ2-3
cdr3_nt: TGCAGTCCTACCCAGGGACTAGCGGTCTCAGATACGCAGTATTTT
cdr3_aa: CSPTQGLAVSDTQYF

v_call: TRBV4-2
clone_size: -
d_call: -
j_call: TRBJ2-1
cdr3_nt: TGTGCCAGCAGCCTGATTAGCGACCCCTCCTACAATGAGCAGTTCTTC
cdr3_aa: CASSLISDPSYNEQFF

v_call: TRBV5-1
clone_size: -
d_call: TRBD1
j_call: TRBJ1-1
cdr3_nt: TGCGCCAGCAGCCCTGGGAGGGACAGGACCCTTCAGAACACTGAAGCTTTCTTT
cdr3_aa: CASSPGRDRTLQNTEAFF

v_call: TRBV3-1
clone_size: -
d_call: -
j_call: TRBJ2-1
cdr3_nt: TGTGCCAGCAGTGGACTCGCGATCGATGAGCAGTTCTTC
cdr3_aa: CASSGLAIDEQFF

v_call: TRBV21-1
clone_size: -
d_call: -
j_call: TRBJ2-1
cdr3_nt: TGTGCCAGCAGCAAAGTCGTGGACGGCCTGAGCTCCTACAATGAGCAGTTCTTC
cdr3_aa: CASSKVVDGLSSYNEQFF

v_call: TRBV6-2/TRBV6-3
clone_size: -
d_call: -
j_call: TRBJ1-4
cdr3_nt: TGTGCCGCCCGACGACAAGGGAATGAAAAACTGTTTTTT
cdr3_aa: CAARRQGNEKLFF